Listed below are T cell receptor beta chains from one sample, sequenced in a study of PD-1 blockade in classical Hodgkin lymphoma. The protocol was immunoSEQ multiplex PCR, while the TCRdb copy is restricted to in-frame clones and leaves out a portion. Among around 45,000 clones, under 75% were seen once, and the ten largest hold 2.5% to 3%. This specimen consisted of peripheral blood mononuclear cells (PBMCs), obtained before the second cycle of nivolumab. These receptors originate from a human donor with classical Hodgkin lymphoma. The CDR3 runs from the conserved cysteine through the conserved F or W. D genes are given only for firm matches. Some rows mark clone size as missing; the rest say once, few, many or name a class of expanded clone.

>TRBJ1-2|TRBV4-2|.|.
TGTGCCAGCAGCCAAGTTGAGGGGGATTCTGGCTACACCTTC
CASSQVEGDSGYTF
>TRBJ1-1|TRBV4-1|.|.
TGCGCCAGCAGCCAAGAGGGGAAATCTGAAGCTTTCTTT
CASSQEGKSEAFF
>TRBJ2-7|TRBV19|TRBD1|.
TGTGCCACTGGGGGCGACAGGGGGCAACGCTACGAGCAGTACTTC
CATGGDRGQRYEQYF
>TRBJ2-7|TRBV19|TRBD2|few
TGTGCCAGTAGTACCGGCGGGGGTGGCGAGCAGTACTTC
CASSTGGGGEQYF
>TRBJ2-3|TRBV7-2|TRBD2|.
TGTGCCAGCAGCTTATTTTTTCTAGCGGGAGTGTCAGATACGCAGTATTTT
CASSLFFLAGVSDTQYF
>TRBJ2-5|TRBV30|TRBD2|.
TGTGCCTGGAGTGAAGGGGCGGGGGGGCCGATGGAGACCCAGTACTTC
CAWSEGAGGPMETQYF
>TRBJ2-3|TRBV27|TRBD1|.
TGTGCCAGCAGTTTATCGTCCCAGGGGGCAGATACGCAGTATTTT
CASSLSSQGADTQYF
>TRBJ2-7|TRBV9|TRBD2|.
TGTGCCAGCAGTCGCGACGGAGCTAGCGGGTCTGACGAGCAGTACTTC
CASSRDGASGSDEQYF
>TRBJ1-2|TRBV5-1|.|.
TGCGCCAGCAGCTTGGCCTCACAGGGCGTCTATGGCTACACCTTC
CASSLASQGVYGYTF
>TRBJ2-3|TRBV25-1|.|few
TGTGCCATGACCAGTAGCACAGATACGCAGTATTTT
CAMTSSTDTQYF
>TRBJ2-3|TRBV29-1|.|.
TGCAGCGTTGCTATAAACACAGATACGCAGTATTTT
CSVAINTDTQYF
>TRBJ1-3|TRBV30|TRBD1|.
TGTGCCTGGAGTTCGACAGGGGCGGGAAACACCATATATTTT
CAWSSTGAGNTIYF
>TRBJ2-5|TRBV7-6|.|.
TGTGCCAGCAGCTTAATGGGCAAGGAGACCCAGTACTTC
CASSLMGKETQYF
>TRBJ2-2|TRBV14|TRBD2|.
TGTGCCAGCAGCCAGGTAGCGGGAGCGAACACCGGGGAGCTGTTTTTT
CASSQVAGANTGELFF
>TRBJ2-3|TRBV4-1|.|medium-sized
TGCGCCAGCAGCCCGCCAGGGGCTGATACGCAGTATTTT
CASSPPGADTQYF
>TRBJ2-3|TRBV4-3|TRBD1|.
TGCGCCAGCAGCGAGGGCCAGGGGGCTAGCACAGATACGCAGTATTTT
CASSEGQGASTDTQYF
>TRBJ1-1|TRBV28|TRBD1|.
TGTGCCAGCAGTTTCCCAAAGACAGGCAGGGGGACTGAAGCTTTCTTT
CASSFPKTGRGTEAFF
>TRBJ1-5|TRBV15|.|.
TGTGCCACCAGCAGAGAAGTAGGTAATCAGCCCCAGCATTTT
CATSREVGNQPQHF
>TRBJ2-7|TRBV4-3|.|.
TGCGCCAGCAGCCAAGCACCAGCCTACGAGCAGTACTTC
CASSQAPAYEQYF
>TRBJ2-7|TRBV19|.|.
TGTGCCAGTAGGTCCCGGGTGGACTACGAGCAGTACTTC
CASRSRVDYEQYF
>TRBJ1-2|TRBV4-2|.|.
TGTGCCAGCAGCCAAGGTGACGGCTACACCTTC
CASSQGDGYTF
>TRBJ1-1|TRBV7-3|TRBD1|.
TGTGCCAGCAGCCCCGGACAGGTGAACACTGAAGCTTTCTTT
CASSPGQVNTEAFF
>TRBJ2-7|TRBV13|.|.
TGTGCCAGCAGCTTAGGGTCCTCCTACGAGCAGTACTTC
CASSLGSSYEQYF
>TRBJ1-3|TRBV27|.|few
TGTGCCAGCAGTTTATCAAGGGGCCCTGGAAACACCATATATTTT
CASSLSRGPGNTIYF
>TRBJ2-3|TRBV21-1|.|few
TGTGCCAGCATGTCCACCCAAGCAGATACGCAGTATTTT
CASMSTQADTQYF
>TRBJ1-2|TRBV7-9|.|.
TGTGCCAGCAGCTCCACAGGGTACCTTGGCTACACCTTC
CASSSTGYLGYTF
>TRBJ1-1|TRBV6-5|.|few
TGTGCCAGCAGTTCCTTATTTCAGTTTCCGAAGACTGAAGCTTTCTTT
CASSSLFQFPKTEAFF
>TRBJ2-7|TRBV28|.|once
TGTGCCAGCAGAAACGCGGGTGGGGACACTAAGTTCTCCGAGCAGTACTTC
CASRNAGGDTKFSEQYF
>TRBJ1-5|TRBV5-6|.|.
TGTGCCAGCAGCTTCTGGGGGGGCCTCAACAATCAGCCCCAGCATTTT
CASSFWGGLNNQPQHF
>TRBJ1-1|TRBV10-3|.|.
TGTGCCATCAGTGAGTGGAACCGGGACCTTGAAGCTTTCTTT
CAISEWNRDLEAFF
>TRBJ2-1|TRBV4-3|.|.
TGCGCCAGCAGCCAAACAGGTGGGCGGCAGTTCTTC
CASSQTGGRQFF
>TRBJ2-6|TRBV27|.|many
TGTGCCAGCAGGTTTGGTGGGGCCAACGTCCTGACTTTC
CASRFGGANVLTF
>TRBJ2-7|TRBV7-9|TRBD2|.
TGTGCCAGCAGCTCCTCGGGGGGGATAAAGTACGAGCAGTACTTC
CASSSSGGIKYEQYF
>TRBJ1-5|TRBV19|.|.
TGTGCCAGTAGCCTCCCCTCGGGGTTCAATCAGCCCCAGCATTTT
CASSLPSGFNQPQHF
>TRBJ1-5|TRBV2|.|few
TGTGCCAGCACAACAGGGAATCAGCCCCAGCATTTT
CASTTGNQPQHF
>TRBJ2-7|TRBV29-1|.|.
TGCAGCGTTGAAGCGGGGGACGGCTACGAGCAGTACTTC
CSVEAGDGYEQYF
>TRBJ1-3|TRBV5-6|.|.
TGTGCCAGTCACACGAACAGTAACTTCTCTGGAAACACCATATATTTT
CASHTNSNFSGNTIYF
>TRBJ2-3|TRBV4-3|.|.
TGCGCCAGCAGCCAAGACCCGGCGGGCGGCACAGATACGCAGTATTTT
CASSQDPAGGTDTQYF
>TRBJ2-1|TRBV5-6|.|.
TGTGCCAGCCGCTTAGATGGAGGAAGGTACAATGAGCAGTTCTTC
CASRLDGGRYNEQFF
>TRBJ1-1|TRBV7-2|TRBD1|.
TGTGCCAGCAGCCCCCCAGGCTGGGACAGGAGAGAAGCTTTCTTT
CASSPPGWDRREAFF
>TRBJ2-7|TRBV28|.|few
TGTGCCAGCAGTTTAGTGGGCTCGCCCTACGAGCAGTACTTC
CASSLVGSPYEQYF